This TCR beta chain was identified in a study of vaccination and CD4 T cells after COVID-19. Study-wide background: Sampling that followed vaccination took place a median 72 days after dose two, within a range of 14 to 241. Investigators stimulated cells with overlapping spike peptides drawn from SARS-CoV-2, HCoV-NL63, HCoV-OC43 and HCoV-229E.

Cultured CD4+ T cell DNA was sequenced using the Oncomine TCR Beta short-read assay. After culture, CD4+ T cells served as the source for genomic DNA extraction. MiXCR, applied by TCRdb to the PCR reads, yields one record per CDR3 protein. The sample lists roughly 19,000 distinct CDR3 sequences; approximately 61% were seen once. Specified treatment: roughly 10-day PBMC culture with coronavirus spike peptide pools or control peptides (ViraFEST assay). PBMC cultures, at two million cells per well, received about 9.3 IU/ml IL-2 and 8 to 10 ug/ml peptide pools. Comments on this clonotype: As yet, its antigen is unknown.

This clonotype was sampled from a human donor who had recovered from COVID-19. Sequenced input: CD4+ T cells from blood, cultured in vitro.

Here the CDR3 DNA reads TGTGCCAGCACCATAGACGGACAGGTGCCAAACATTCAGTACTTC. As protein: CASTIDGQVPNIQYF. J is TRBJ2-4 and V is TRBV6-1, with TRBD1 identical over 7 bases. Germline V gives CDR1 MNHNS, CDR2 SASEGT. V shed 7 bases, J shed 6 bases, and the junction held 12 bases outside the gene matches. This CDR3 is 15 amino acids long.